The present entry profiles one T cell receptor (beta chain) with its context. As yet, its antigen is unknown. The entry originates in a study of T cells in localized non-small cell lung cancer. The protocol was immunoSEQ multiplex PCR, while the TCRdb copy is restricted to in-frame clones and leaves out a portion. Here the sample spans about 76,000 clones, about 81% being singletons. Deletions cut 3 bases from V and 4 bases from J, with 6 bases between. CDR3 length equals 12 residues. CDR1 KGHSH and CDR2 LQKENI come from the germline V gene. Whole-study results and caveats: Measurement of T cell clonality placed uninvolved adjacent lung highest, above the level in tumor. Owing to sequencing of a solitary tumor region, heterogeneity cannot be discounted. In adjacent lung appeared a median 57 of the top 100 tumor clones.

The sequenced sample was peripheral blood, obtained before any cancer treatment. V is TRBV18 and J is TRBJ1-1; D call uncertain. The sequence was obtained from an older female donor with stage I lung adenocarcinoma. For the CDR3, the DNA is TGTGCCAGCTCACCGGGAAGCACTGAAGCTTTCTTT. Translating gives CASSPGSTEAFF.